The clone carrying this TCR beta chain was seen just once. No antigen is known for it. These data come from a study of cytomegalovirus exposure and HLA in healthy donors. Study results and caveats: According to the study, 160 or so TCR beta chains were cytomegalovirus-associated. Cytomegalovirus status was reportedly diagnosed by the classifier with high specificity and sensitivity.

It was with 60 Vbeta and 13 Jbeta primers that the PCR ran. Only in-frame clones appear in the TCRdb table, and some are missing; sequencing was by immunoSEQ multiplex PCR. There are 200,000 or so clones in the sample; roughly 80% occur only once, and over 1.1% lies in the top ten. The germline V gene encodes CDR1 GTSNPN and CDR2 SVGIG (reference sequence). The CDR3 length is 15 residues. The J segment lost 0 bases and the V segment lost 5 bases, leaving 4 bases of the junction unmatched. The chain combines TRBV30 with TRBJ1-4, with 9 bases identical to TRBD1. The material sequenced was PBMCs. The clonotype comes from a girl aged 10-17 years in good health and CMV-seronegative. In DNA form, the CDR3 reads TGTGCCTGGCGGACAGGGGTTGCAACTAATGAAAAACTGTTTTTT. It translates to CAWRTGVATNEKLFF.